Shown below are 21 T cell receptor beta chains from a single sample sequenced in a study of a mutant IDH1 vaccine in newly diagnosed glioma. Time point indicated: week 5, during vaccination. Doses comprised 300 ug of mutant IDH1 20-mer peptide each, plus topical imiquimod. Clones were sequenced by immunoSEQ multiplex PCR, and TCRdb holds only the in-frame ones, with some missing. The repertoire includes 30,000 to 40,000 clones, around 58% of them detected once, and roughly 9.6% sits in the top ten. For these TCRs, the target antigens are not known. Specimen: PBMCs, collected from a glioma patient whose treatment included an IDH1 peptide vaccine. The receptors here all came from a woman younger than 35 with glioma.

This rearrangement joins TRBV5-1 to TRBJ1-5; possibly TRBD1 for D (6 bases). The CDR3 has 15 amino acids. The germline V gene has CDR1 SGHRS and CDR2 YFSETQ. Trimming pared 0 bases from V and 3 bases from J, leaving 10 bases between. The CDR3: CASSLGGTYNQPQHF. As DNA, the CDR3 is TGCGCCAGCAGCTTGGGGGGGACATACAATCAGCCCCAGCATTTT. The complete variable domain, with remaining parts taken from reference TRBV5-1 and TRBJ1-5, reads KAGVTQTPRYLIKTRGQQVTLSCSPISGHRSVSWYQQTPGQGLQFLFEYFSETQRNKGNFPGRFSGRQFSNSRSEMNVSTLELGDSALYLCASSLGGTYNQPQHFGDGTRLSIL.

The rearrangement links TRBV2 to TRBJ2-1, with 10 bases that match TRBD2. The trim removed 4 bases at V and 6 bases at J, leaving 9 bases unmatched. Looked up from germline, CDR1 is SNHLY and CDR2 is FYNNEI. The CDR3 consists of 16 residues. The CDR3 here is CASSVLSSGSFNEQFF. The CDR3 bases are TGTGCCAGCAGTGTTCTTTCTAGCGGGAGTTTCAATGAGCAGTTCTTC.

CDR3 protein: CASSIIPGLAGKRETQYF. In DNA, the CDR3 is TGTGCCAGTAGTATTATCCCGGGACTAGCGGGAAAGAGAGAGACCCAGTACTTC. This sequence joins TRBV19 and TRBJ2-5; 13 bases align to TRBD2. The V and J ends lost 3 bases and 4 bases, in that order; junction bases with no gene match: 11. Per the germline V gene, CDR1 is LNHDA and CDR2 is SQIVND (reference sequence). The CDR3 covers 18 residues.

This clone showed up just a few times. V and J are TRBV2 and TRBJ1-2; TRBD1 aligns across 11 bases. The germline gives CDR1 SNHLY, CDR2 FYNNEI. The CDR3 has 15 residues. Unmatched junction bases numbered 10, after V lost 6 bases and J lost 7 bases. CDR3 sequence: CASSFEGQGAGGYTF. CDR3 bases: TGTGCCAGCAGCTTTGAAGGACAGGGGGCGGGTGGCTACACCTTC.

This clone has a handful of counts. CDR3 loop: CASSQDWGAEQFF. The CDR3, as DNA: TGCGCCAGCAGCCAAGATTGGGGGGCTGAGCAGTTCTTC. The J gene is TRBJ2-1, the V gene TRBV4-1, with D possibly called TRBD1 or TRBD2 (6 bases each). This CDR3 comprises 13 residues. Looked up from germline, CDR1 is MGHRA and CDR2 is YSYEKL. The V end was cut by 0 bases, the J end by 9 bases, with 9 bases between.

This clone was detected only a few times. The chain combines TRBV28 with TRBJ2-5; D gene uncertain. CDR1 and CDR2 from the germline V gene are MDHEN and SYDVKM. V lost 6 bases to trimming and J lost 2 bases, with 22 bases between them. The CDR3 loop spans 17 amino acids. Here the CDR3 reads CASRPDQPDGVQETQYF. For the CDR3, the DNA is TGTGCCAGCAGGCCCGACCAACCAGATGGGGTGCAAGAGACCCAGTACTTC.

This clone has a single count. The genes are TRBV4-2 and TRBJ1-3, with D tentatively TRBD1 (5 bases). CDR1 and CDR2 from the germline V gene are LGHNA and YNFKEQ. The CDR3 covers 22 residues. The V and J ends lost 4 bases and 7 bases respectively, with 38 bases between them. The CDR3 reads CASSPLWSDPGGEDTIENTIYF. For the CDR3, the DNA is TGTGCCAGCAGCCCCCTCTGGAGTGATCCGGGGGGGGAGGATACAATAGAGAACACCATATATTTT.

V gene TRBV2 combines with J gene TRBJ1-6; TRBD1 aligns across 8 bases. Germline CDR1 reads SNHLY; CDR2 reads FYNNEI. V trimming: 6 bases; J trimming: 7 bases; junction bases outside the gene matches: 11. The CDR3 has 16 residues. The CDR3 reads CASRALPDRVNSPLHF. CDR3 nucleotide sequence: TGTGCCAGCAGGGCTCTCCCGGACAGGGTGAATTCACCCCTCCACTTT.

CDR3 loop: CASRTTGGLTGELFF. The CDR3 DNA reads TGTGCCAGCAGGACGACAGGGGGACTCACCGGGGAGCTGTTTTTT. V gene TRBV6-1 combines with J gene TRBJ2-2; TRBD1 agrees at 9 bases. Germline CDR1 is MNHNS and CDR2 is SASEGT. The CDR3 spans 15 residues. The V gene end was trimmed by 6 bases and the J gene end by 4 bases; junction bases not matched to a gene: 6.

CDR3 residues: CASSQGWPGSDGYTF. The CDR3 DNA sequence: TGCGCCAGCAGCCAAGGATGGCCAGGGTCGGATGGCTACACCTTC. The rearrangement joins TRBV4-1 to TRBJ1-2; TRBD1 might be the D (5 bases). This CDR3 is 15 amino acids long. V lost 1 base and J lost 6, with 15 bases in between. Germline-derived CDR1 and CDR2 are MGHRA and YSYEKL.

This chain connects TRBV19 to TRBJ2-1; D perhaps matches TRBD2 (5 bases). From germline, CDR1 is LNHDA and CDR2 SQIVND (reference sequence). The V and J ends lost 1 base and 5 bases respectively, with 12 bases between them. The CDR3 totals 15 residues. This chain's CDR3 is CASSIVMRTDNEQFF. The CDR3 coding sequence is TGTGCCAGTAGTATAGTCATGAGGACTGACAATGAGCAGTTCTTC.

CDR3 nucleotide sequence: TGTGCCAGCAGCCGAGCCGGGGGAAGCTCCTACAATGAGCAGTTCTTC. Translation: CASSRAGGSSYNEQFF. V and J are TRBV5-5 and TRBJ2-1, with D possibly being TRBD2 (6 bases). Germline V CDR1 and CDR2: SGHKS, YYEKEE (reference sequence). V dropped 4 bases and J dropped 0 bases, with 14 bases sitting between them. The CDR3 extends over 16 amino acids.

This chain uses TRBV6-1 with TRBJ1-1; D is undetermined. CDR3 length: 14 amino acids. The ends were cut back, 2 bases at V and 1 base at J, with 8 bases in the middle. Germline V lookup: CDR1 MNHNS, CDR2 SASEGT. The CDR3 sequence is CASSEYRGNTEAFF. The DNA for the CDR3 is TGTGCCAGCAGTGAATACCGGGGGAACACTGAAGCTTTCTTT.

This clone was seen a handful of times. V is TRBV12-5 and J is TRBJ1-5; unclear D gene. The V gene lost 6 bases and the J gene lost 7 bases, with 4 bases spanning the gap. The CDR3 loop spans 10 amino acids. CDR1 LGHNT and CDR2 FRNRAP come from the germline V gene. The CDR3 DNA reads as TGTGCTAGTGGGGAGCAGCCCCAGCATTTT. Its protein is CASGEQPQHF. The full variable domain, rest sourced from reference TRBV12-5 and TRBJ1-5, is DARVTQTPRHKVTEMGQEVTMRCQPILGHNTVFWYRQTMMQGLELLAYFRNRAPLDDSGMPKDRFSAEMPDATLATLKIQPSEPRDSAVYFCASGEQPQHFGDGTRLSIL.

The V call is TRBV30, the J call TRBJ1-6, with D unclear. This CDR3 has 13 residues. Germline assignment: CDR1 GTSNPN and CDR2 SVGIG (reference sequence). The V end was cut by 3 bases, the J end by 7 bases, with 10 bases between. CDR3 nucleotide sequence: TGTGCCTGGAGCGCGAGAGGGAATTCACCCCTCCACTTT. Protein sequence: CAWSARGNSPLHF.

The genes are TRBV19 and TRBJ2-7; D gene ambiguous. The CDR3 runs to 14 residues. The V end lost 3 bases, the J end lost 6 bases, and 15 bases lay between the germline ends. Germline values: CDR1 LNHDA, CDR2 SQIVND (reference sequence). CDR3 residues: CASSIGGRLSEQYF. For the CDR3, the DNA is TGTGCCAGTAGTATTGGCGGCAGGTTAAGCGAGCAGTACTTC.

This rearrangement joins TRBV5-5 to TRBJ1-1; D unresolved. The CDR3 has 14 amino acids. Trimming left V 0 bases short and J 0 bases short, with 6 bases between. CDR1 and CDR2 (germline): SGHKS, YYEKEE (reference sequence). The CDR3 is CASSLAVVNTEAFF. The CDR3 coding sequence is TGTGCCAGCAGCTTGGCGGTAGTGAACACTGAAGCTTTCTTT.

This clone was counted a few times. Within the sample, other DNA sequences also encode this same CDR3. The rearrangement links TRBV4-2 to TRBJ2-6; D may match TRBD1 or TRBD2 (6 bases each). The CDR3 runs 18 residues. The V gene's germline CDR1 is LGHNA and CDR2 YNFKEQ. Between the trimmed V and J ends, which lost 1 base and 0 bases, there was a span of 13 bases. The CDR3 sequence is CASSQGGTPNSGANVLTF. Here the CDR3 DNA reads TGTGCCAGCAGCCAAGGCGGGACACCCAACTCTGGGGCCAACGTCCTGACTTTC.

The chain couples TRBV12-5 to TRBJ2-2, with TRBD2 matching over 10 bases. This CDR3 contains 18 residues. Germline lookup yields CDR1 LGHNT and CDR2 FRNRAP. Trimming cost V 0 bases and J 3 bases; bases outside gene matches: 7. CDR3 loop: CASGLVQLAGSYTGELFF. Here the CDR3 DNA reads TGTGCTAGTGGTTTGGTACAACTAGCGGGGAGCTACACCGGGGAGCTGTTTTTT.

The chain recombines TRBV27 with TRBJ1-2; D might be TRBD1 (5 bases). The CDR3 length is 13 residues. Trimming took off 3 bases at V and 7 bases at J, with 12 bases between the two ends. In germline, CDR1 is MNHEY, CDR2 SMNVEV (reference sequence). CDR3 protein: CASSFIGGAGYTF. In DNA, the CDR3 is TGTGCCAGCAGTTTCATTGGAGGGGCTGGCTACACCTTC.

CDR3 residues: CASTTKAGGDYEQYF. CDR3 nucleotides: TGTGCCAGTACCACGAAAGCGGGAGGGGACTACGAGCAGTACTTC. This chain uses TRBV19 with TRBJ2-7; 10 nucleotides line up with TRBD2. Germline lookup yields CDR1 LNHDA and CDR2 SQIVND (reference sequence). The CDR3 runs 15 residues. Trimming removed 7 bases from V and 3 bases from J; junction bases left unmatched: 9.